This T cell receptor beta chain was captured by sequencing in a study of identifying expanded T cells in peripheral blood. General study points: About 1.2 clones differed between technical replicates, versus approximately 17 and 20 over time.

TCRdb's copy holds only in-frame clones and misses some; the assay was immunoSEQ multiplex PCR. The sample consists of about 130,000 clones, around 88% of them appearing once. A note on this clone: Its specificity is unknown.

Healthy donors had no documented immune events, such as infections, while sampled. The CDR3 consists of 20 residues. Trimming at V came to 0 bases and at J to 5 bases, leaving 21 bases not matched to a gene. Germline assignment: CDR1 SGHTA and CDR2 FQGTGA. The receptor's source is a person aged 18 to 70 in good health. The material sequenced was blood. The chain carries TRBV7-3 and TRBJ1-2, with 7 bases fitting TRBD1. The DNA of the CDR3 is TGTGCCAGCAGCTTAACCTTAAACCGGGACAGACGAACCCAATGGTATGGCTACACCTTC. It translates to CASSLTLNRDRRTQWYGYTF.